What follows are 15 T cell receptor beta chains derived from one specimen sequenced in a study of blood T cell repertoires in COVID-19. Generated by immunoSEQ multiplex PCR, the TCRdb table keeps only in-frame clones and is missing some. The table lists 300,000 to 350,000 clones, roughly 90% of them singletons. The sample taken for sequencing was PBMCs or T cells enriched from blood (not recorded which). The receptors shown here come from a woman in her twenties or thirties who had recovered from COVID-19.

In its sample, this clone was seen once. A read error may produce the germline difference seen at one junction end. The rearrangement joins TRBV6-5 to TRBJ1-5; D is perhaps TRBD1 (6 bases). This CDR3 spans 11 amino acids. Germline assignment: CDR1 MNHEY and CDR2 SVGAGI. CDR3 in DNA: TGTGCCAGCAGCTCGGGGGGGGCAGCGAATTTT. Its protein is CASSSGGAANF.

The genes are TRBV27 and TRBJ1-1; tentative D call: TRBD1 (5 bases). In germline, CDR1 is MNHEY, CDR2 SMNVEV (reference sequence). Trimming left V 6 bases short and J 1 base short, with 15 bases between. The CDR3 is made up of 15 amino acids. The CDR3 coding sequence is TGTGCCAGCAGCCACTGGGCAAGGGGGAACACTGAAGCTTTCTTT. This sequence encodes CASSHWARGNTEAFF.

V gene TRBV6-1 combines with J gene TRBJ1-6, with a weak D call TRBD1 (6 bases). Trimming pared 4 bases from V and 7 bases from J, leaving 17 bases between. Germline V gene sequence: CDR1 MNHNS, CDR2 SASEGT. The CDR3 has 16 amino acids. CDR3 amino acids: CASSVHRQDKNSPLHF. CDR3 nucleotides: TGTGCCAGCAGTGTCCACCGACAGGACAAGAATTCACCCCTCCACTTT.

The CDR3 region has the DNA TGTGCCAGCCAAAACAACCGGGGGGGAACTTTCACAGATACGCAGTATTTT. Translating gives CASQNNRGGTFTDTQYF. The rearrangement uses TRBV3-1 (or the pseudogene TRBV3-2) and TRBJ2-3; 8 positions match TRBD2. Germline-derived CDR1 and CDR2 are LGHDT and YNNKEL (reference sequence). The CDR3 has 17 amino acids. V was pared by 8 bases and J by 2 bases, with 15 bases of the junction left unmatched.

This clone was counted once. This sequence joins TRBV5-8 and TRBJ2-7, with a tentative D call TRBD2 (6 bases). CDR3 length equals 13 residues. V shed 2 bases and J shed 3 bases, with 9 bases lying between them. The germline V gene encodes CDR1 SGHTS and CDR2 YDEGEE. This CDR3 is CASSFGLNYEQYF. CDR3 sequence (DNA): TGTGCCAGCAGCTTTGGACTAAACTACGAGCAGTACTTC.

The rearrangement uses TRBV29-1 and TRBJ2-3; 7 nucleotides match TRBD1. Germline loops: CDR1 SQVTM, CDR2 ANQGSEA. The CDR3 contains 14 residues. V gave up 4 bases and J gave up 0 bases; unmatched junction bases: 4. CDR3 in amino acids: CSVGVRGSTDTQYF. The DNA of the CDR3 is TGCAGCGTTGGCGTCAGGGGGAGCACAGATACGCAGTATTTT.

This clone was observed once. The V and J genes are TRBV30 and TRBJ2-7, with 14 bases that match TRBD2. V shed 8 bases and J 0 bases; nucleotides not matched to a gene: 6. Germline V gene data show CDR1 as GTSNPN and CDR2 as SVGIG (reference sequence). This CDR3 has 15 amino acids. The CDR3 nucleotides are TGTGCCGGACTAGCGGGGGGCATGAGCTCCTACGAGCAGTACTTC. Protein: CAGLAGGMSSYEQYF.

A few counts support this clone. The chain joins TRBV11-2 to TRBJ1-5; D remains ambiguous. V shed 0 bases and J shed 4 bases, with 10 bases lying between them. This CDR3 contains 15 residues. Germline CDR1 is SGHAT and CDR2 is FQNNGV. The CDR3, as DNA: TGTGCCAGCAGCTTAGATCCCGCCGGTAATCAGCCCCAGCATTTT. Protein product: CASSLDPAGNQPQHF.

This sequence joins TRBV28 and TRBJ1-6; TRBD1 is a possible D gene (6 bases). The CDR3 is 17 amino acids. Germline CDR1 and CDR2: MDHEN and SYDVKM. Trimming removed 2 bases from V and 4 bases from J, with 15 bases in between. CDR3 amino acids: CASSLGGGRRYNSPLHF. The CDR3 nucleotides are TGTGCCAGCAGTTTAGGGGGGGGCCGGCGATATAATTCACCCCTCCACTTT.

The chain is built from TRBV7-9 and TRBJ1-5, with D tentatively TRBD1 (6 bases). CDR1 is SEHNR, CDR2 FQNEAQ, per germline (reference sequence). Trimming pared 1 base from V and 5 bases from J, leaving 6 bases between. CDR3 length: 13 amino acids. The CDR3 is CASSLEGDQPQHF. CDR3 coding DNA: TGTGCCAGCAGCTTAGAGGGGGATCAGCCCCAGCATTTT.

This clone is a singleton in its sample. The same CDR3 also results from other DNA sequences found in this sample. V usage is TRBV27 and J usage is TRBJ2-7, with 11 nucleotides matching TRBD2. This CDR3 contains 15 residues. Germline lookup yields CDR1 MNHEY and CDR2 SMNVEV (reference sequence). J was trimmed by 7 bases and V by 2 bases; bases with no gene match: 7. CDR3 sequence: CASSLTASGGYEQYF. The CDR3 DNA sequence: TGTGCCAGCAGTTTAACGGCTAGCGGGGGGTATGAGCAGTACTTC.

V and J are TRBV5-6 and TRBJ2-7; 10 bases line up with TRBD1. Germline CDR1 reads SGHDT; CDR2 reads YYEEEE. The CDR3 is made up of 19 amino acids. V shed 0 bases, J shed 3 bases, and the junction held 15 bases outside the gene matches. The CDR3 coding sequence is TGTGCCAGCAGCTTGGGTTACTTGTCGGGACAGGGGTCTTACTACGAGCAGTACTTC. Protein: CASSLGYLSGQGSYYEQYF.

This clone was observed a single time. The chain combines TRBV3-1 (or the pseudogene TRBV3-2) with TRBJ1-1, with a tentative D call TRBD1 (5 bases). Germline CDR1 reads LGHDT; CDR2 reads YNNKEL (reference sequence). Trimming pared 1 base from V and 11 bases from J, leaving 11 bases between. The CDR3 sequence is 12 residues long. This CDR3 reads CASSQGQGWAFF. The CDR3 DNA follows: TGTGCCAGCAGCCAAGGCCAGGGCTGGGCTTTCTTT.

The V gene is TRBV2, the J gene TRBJ1-4; no reliable D call. The germline V gene has CDR1 SNHLY and CDR2 FYNNEI. This CDR3 contains 13 residues. V lost 6 bases and J lost 6, with 11 bases in between. The CDR3 DNA reads TGTGCCAGCAGCGCGGACTCGGATGAAAAACTGTTTTTT. Its protein product is CASSADSDEKLFF.

The chain combines TRBV18 with TRBJ1-2; perhaps TRBD1 as D (6 bases). This CDR3 is 14 amino acids long. The V end was cut by 10 bases, the J end by 6 bases, with 21 bases between. The germline gives CDR1 KGHSH, CDR2 LQKENI. The chain's CDR3 is CATSPGQGSDGYTF. As DNA, the CDR3 is TGTGCCACTTCACCGGGTCAGGGGAGCGATGGCTACACCTTC.